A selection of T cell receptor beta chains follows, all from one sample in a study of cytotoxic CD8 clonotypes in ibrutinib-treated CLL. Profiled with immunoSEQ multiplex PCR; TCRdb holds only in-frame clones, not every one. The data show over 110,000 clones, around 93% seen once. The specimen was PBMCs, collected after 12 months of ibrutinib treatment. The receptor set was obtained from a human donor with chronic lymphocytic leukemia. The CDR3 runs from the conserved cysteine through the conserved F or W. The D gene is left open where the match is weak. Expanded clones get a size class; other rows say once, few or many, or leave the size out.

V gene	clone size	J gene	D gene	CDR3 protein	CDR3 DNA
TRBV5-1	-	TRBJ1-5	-	CASSLAPGIRGQPQHF	TGCGCCAGCAGCTTGGCCCCGGGGATTCGTGGACAGCCCCAGCATTTT
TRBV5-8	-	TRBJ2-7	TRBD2	CASIHTSGFSGEQYF	TGTGCCAGCATACATACTAGCGGGTTCTCGGGCGAGCAGTACTTC
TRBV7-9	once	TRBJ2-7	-	CASSLRGTDHEQYF	TGTGCCAGCAGCTTAAGAGGGACCGACCACGAGCAGTACTTC
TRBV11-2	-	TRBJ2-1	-	CASSSRPGNEQFF	TGTGCCAGCAGCTCCCGTCCTGGGAATGAGCAGTTCTTC
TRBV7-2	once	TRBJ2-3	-	CASSSRRDTQYF	TGTGCCAGCAGCTCCAGAAGAGATACGCAGTATTTT
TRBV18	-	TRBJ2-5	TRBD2	CASSPMREVRETQYF	TGTGCCAGCTCACCGATGCGGGAGGTTAGGGAGACCCAGTACTTC
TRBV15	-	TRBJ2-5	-	CATSRDFTGSGETQYF	TGTGCCACCAGCAGAGATTTCACGGGATCGGGCGAGACCCAGTACTTC
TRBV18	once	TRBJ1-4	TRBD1	CASSTITTEGQGEKLFF	TGTGCCAGCTCCACCATCACCACAGAGGGACAGGGCGAAAAACTGTTTTTT
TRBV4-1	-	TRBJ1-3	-	CASSQDFGRSGNTIYF	TGCGCCAGCAGCCAAGACTTTGGGAGGTCTGGAAACACCATATATTTT
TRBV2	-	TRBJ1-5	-	CASSEGTGNQPQHF	TGTGCCAGCAGTGAAGGGACGGGCAATCAGCCCCAGCATTTT
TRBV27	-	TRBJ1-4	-	CASSFRSVSATNEKLFF	TGTGCCAGCAGTTTTCGTTCGGTGTCAGCAACTAATGAAAAACTGTTTTTT
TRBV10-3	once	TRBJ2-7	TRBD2	CAIRVSGRYEQYF	TGTGCCATCAGGGTGAGCGGGAGGTACGAGCAGTACTTC
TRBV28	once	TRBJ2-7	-	CASRGTGTYEQYF	TGTGCCAGCAGAGGGACCGGCACCTACGAGCAGTACTTC
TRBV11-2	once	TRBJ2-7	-	CASSLRRLSYEQYF	TGTGCCAGCAGCTTACGCAGACTCTCCTACGAGCAGTACTTC
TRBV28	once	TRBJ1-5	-	CASSFQRGNQPQHF	TGTGCCAGCAGTTTCCAACGGGGCAATCAGCCCCAGCATTTT
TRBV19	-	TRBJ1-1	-	CASSIVQDYTEAFF	TGTGCCAGTAGTATTGTACAGGATTACACTGAAGCTTTCTTT
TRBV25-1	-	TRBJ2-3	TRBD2	CASSLPGGAGIGDTQYF	TGTGCCAGCAGTCTACCGGGGGGAGCGGGGATAGGAGATACGCAGTATTTT
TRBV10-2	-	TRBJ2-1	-	CASSEWRLSYNEQFF	TGCGCCAGCAGTGAGTGGAGACTCTCATACAATGAGCAGTTCTTC
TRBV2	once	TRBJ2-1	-	CASSDRNRANDNEQFF	TGTGCCAGCAGTGACCGTAACAGGGCCAACGACAATGAGCAGTTCTTC
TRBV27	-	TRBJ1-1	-	CASGKGQVQTEAFF	TGTGCCAGCGGAAAAGGACAAGTACAAACTGAAGCTTTCTTT
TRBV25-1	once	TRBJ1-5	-	CASMGPGGNQPQHF	TGTGCCAGCATGGGCCCGGGGGGCAATCAGCCCCAGCATTTT
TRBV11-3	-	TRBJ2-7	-	CASSSHAGTEQYF	TGTGCCAGCAGCTCCCACGCCGGGACAGAGCAGTACTTC
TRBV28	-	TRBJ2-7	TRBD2	CASSTSGKDYEQYF	TGTGCCAGTTCGACTAGCGGGAAAGATTACGAGCAGTACTTC
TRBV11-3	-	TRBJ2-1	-	CASSQTLDGEQFF	TGTGCCAGCAGCCAAACCCTAGATGGTGAGCAGTTCTTC
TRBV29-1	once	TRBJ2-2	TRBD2	CSVVGTSGENTGELFF	TGCAGCGTTGTTGGGACTAGCGGGGAGAACACCGGGGAGCTGTTTTTT
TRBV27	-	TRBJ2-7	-	CASRGFGKREQYF	TGTGCCAGCAGGGGGTTCGGAAAGAGGGAGCAGTACTTC
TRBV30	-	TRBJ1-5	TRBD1	CAWSEGQGSQPQHF	TGTGCCTGGAGTGAGGGACAGGGTAGTCAGCCCCAGCATTTT
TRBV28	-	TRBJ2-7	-	CASSSSLAEVYF	TGTGCCAGCAGTTCCAGTTTAGCGGAGGTGTACTTC
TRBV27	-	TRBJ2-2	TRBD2	CASSFAPPGLAGDTGELFF	TGTGCCAGCAGTTTCGCCCCCCCGGGACTAGCGGGAGACACCGGGGAGCTGTTTTTT
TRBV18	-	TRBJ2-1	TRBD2	CASSPPLGGGPYNEQFF	TGTGCCAGCTCACCACCCCTCGGGGGGGGTCCCTACAATGAGCAGTTCTTC
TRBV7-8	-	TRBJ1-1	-	CASSLRRDTEAFF	TGTGCCAGCAGCTTACGACGAGACACTGAAGCTTTCTTT
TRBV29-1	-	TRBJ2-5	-	CSVGQIQETQYF	TGCAGCGTAGGACAGATACAAGAGACCCAGTACTTC
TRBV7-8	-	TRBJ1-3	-	CASSLVGQGDTIYF	TGTGCCAGCAGCTTAGTAGGGCAGGGTGACACCATATATTTT
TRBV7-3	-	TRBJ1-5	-	CASSPRPTSNQPQHF	TGTGCCAGCAGCCCCAGGCCCACCTCCAATCAGCCCCAGCATTTT
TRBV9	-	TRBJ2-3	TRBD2	CASSPTTGTRTTDTQYF	TGTGCCAGCAGCCCTACAACCGGGACTAGGACCACAGATACGCAGTATTTT
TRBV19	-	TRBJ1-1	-	CASSTETGTEAFF	TGTGCCAGTAGTACTGAGACAGGAACTGAAGCTTTCTTT
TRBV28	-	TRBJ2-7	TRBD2	CASSSTSGSYEQYF	TGTGCCAGCAGTTCGACTAGCGGGAGTTACGAGCAGTACTTC
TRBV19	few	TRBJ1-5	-	CASSPFHRANQPQHF	TGTGCCAGTAGTCCGTTTCACAGGGCCAATCAGCCCCAGCATTTT
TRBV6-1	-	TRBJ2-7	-	CASKEGQGHIYEQYF	TGTGCCAGTAAGGAAGGCCAGGGGCACATCTACGAGCAGTACTTC
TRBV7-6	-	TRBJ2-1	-	CASSLAPRNRVAEQFF	TGTGCCAGCAGCTTAGCGCCGAGAAACAGGGTAGCTGAGCAGTTCTTC
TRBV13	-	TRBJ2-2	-	CATSDRGGGTGELFF	TGTGCCACCTCAGATAGGGGAGGGGGCACCGGGGAGCTGTTTTTT
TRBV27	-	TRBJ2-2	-	CASSALGGYTGELFF	TGTGCCAGCAGTGCGTTAGGGGGGTACACCGGGGAGCTGTTTTTT
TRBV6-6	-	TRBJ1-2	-	CASSYTDNRRYGYTF	TGTGCCAGCAGTTACACCGATAACCGCCGCTATGGCTACACCTTC
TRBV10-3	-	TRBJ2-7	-	CAISDNMGHTNNYEQYF	TGTGCCATCAGTGATAATATGGGTCACACTAATAACTACGAGCAGTACTTC
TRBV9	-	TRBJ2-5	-	CASSVSAGQQETQYF	TGTGCCAGCAGCGTATCGGCAGGGCAGCAAGAGACCCAGTACTTC
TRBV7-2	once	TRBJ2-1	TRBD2	CASSLDSGTYNEQFF	TGTGCCAGCAGCTTAGATAGCGGGACCTACAATGAGCAGTTCTTC
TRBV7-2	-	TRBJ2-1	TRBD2	CASSLVSGVSRGEQFF	TGTGCCAGCAGCTTAGTCAGCGGGGTAAGCCGGGGGGAGCAGTTCTTC
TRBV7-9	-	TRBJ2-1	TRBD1	CASSPGTGFTNEQFF	TGTGCCAGCAGCCCCGGGACAGGGTTCACCAATGAGCAGTTCTTC
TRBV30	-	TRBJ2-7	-	CAWTLTGHEQYF	TGTGCCTGGACCCTCACTGGGCACGAGCAGTACTTC
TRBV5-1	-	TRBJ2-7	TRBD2	CASSLAGDPYEQYF	TGCGCCAGCTCCCTAGCGGGAGATCCCTACGAGCAGTACTTC